The sequence of this TCR beta chain was determined in a study of Ad26.COV2.S vaccination and SARS-CoV-2 variants. Whole-study context: Within the COV1001 Ad26.COV2.S trial arm, the donor was enrolled.

This clone came up once. Documented treatment: about 20 received Ad26.COV2.S at low or high dose, single or two shots; five or six received placebo; per-sample allocation not given. Samples came from day 63 after the first vaccine or placebo injection. The protocol was immunoSEQ multiplex PCR, while the TCRdb copy is restricted to in-frame clones and leaves out a portion. The sample has approximately 410,000 clones; around 92% are singletons. This CDR3 has 15 amino acids. Between the trimmed V and J ends, which lost 4 bases and 0 bases, there was a span of 11 bases. Germline CDR1 is LGHNA and CDR2 is YSLEER.

This clonotype was obtained from a person aged 18-65 years who received the Ad26.COV2.S COVID-19 vaccine or a placebo. Material: peripheral blood, obtained in a trial of Ad26.COV2.S vaccine versus placebo. This chain links TRBV4-3 with TRBJ2-3; D is perhaps TRBD2 (5 bases). The CDR3 sequence is CASSPTPGSTDTQYF. As DNA, the CDR3 is TGCGCCAGCAGCCCGACCCCGGGGAGCACAGATACGCAGTATTTT.